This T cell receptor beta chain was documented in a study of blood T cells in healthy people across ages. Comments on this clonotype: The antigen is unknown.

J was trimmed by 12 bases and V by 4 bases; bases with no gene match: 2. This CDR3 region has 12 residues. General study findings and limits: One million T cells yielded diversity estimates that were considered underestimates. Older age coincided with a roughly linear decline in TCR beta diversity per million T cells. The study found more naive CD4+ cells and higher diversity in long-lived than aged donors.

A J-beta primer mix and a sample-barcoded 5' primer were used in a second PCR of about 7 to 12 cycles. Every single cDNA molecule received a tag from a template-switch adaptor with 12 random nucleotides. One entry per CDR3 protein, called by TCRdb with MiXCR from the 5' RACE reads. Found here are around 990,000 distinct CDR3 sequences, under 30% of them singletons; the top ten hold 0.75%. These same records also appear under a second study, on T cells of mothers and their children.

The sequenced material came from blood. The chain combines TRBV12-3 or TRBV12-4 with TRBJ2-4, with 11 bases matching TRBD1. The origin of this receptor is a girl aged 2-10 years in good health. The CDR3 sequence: CASSWTGGTQYF. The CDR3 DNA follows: TGTGCCAGCAGTTGGACAGGGGGCACTCAGTACTTC.